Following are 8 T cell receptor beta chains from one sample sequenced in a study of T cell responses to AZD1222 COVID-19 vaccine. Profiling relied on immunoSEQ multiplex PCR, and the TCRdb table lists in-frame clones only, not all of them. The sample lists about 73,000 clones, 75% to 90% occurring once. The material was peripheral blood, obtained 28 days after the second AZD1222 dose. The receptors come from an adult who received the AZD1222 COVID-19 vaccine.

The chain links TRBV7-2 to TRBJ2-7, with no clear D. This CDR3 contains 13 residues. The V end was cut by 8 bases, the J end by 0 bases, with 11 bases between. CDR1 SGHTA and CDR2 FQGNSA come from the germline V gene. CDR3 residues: CASGRLSSYEQYF. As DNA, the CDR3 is TGTGCCAGCGGACGTTTAAGCTCCTACGAGCAGTACTTC.

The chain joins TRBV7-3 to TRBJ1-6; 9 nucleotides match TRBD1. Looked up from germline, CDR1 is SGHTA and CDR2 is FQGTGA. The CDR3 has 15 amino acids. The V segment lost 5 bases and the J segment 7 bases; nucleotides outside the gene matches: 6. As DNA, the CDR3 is TGTGCCAGCAGCCCGGGACAGGGTTTGAATTCACCCCTCCACTTT. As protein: CASSPGQGLNSPLHF.

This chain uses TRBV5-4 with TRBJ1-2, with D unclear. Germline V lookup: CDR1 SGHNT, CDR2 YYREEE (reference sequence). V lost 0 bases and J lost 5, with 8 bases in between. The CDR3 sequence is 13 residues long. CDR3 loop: CASSLVAAYGYTF. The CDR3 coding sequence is TGTGCCAGCAGCTTGGTCGCCGCGTATGGCTACACCTTC.

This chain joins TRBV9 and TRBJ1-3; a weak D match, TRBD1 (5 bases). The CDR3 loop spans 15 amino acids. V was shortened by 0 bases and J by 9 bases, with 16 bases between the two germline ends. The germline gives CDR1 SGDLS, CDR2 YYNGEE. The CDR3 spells CASSVEGRVGGTIYF. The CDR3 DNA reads TGTGCCAGCAGCGTAGAGGGCAGGGTTGGGGGCACCATATATTTT. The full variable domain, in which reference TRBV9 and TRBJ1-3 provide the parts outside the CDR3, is DSGVTQTPKHLITATGQRVTLRCSPRSGDLSVYWYQQSLDQGLQFLIQYYNGEERAKGNILERFSAQQFPDLHSELNLSSLELGDSALYFCASSVEGRVGGTIYFGEGSWLTVV.

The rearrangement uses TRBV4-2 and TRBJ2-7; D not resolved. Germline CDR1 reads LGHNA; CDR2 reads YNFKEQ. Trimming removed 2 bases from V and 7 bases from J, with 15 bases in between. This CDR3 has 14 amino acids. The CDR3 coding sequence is TGTGCCAGCAGCCAATTTGTACTCCCATGGGAGCAGTACGTC. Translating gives CASSQFVLPWEQYV.

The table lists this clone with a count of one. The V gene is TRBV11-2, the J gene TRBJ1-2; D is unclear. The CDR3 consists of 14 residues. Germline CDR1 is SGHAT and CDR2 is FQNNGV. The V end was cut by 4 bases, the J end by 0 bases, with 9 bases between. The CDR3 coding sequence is TGTGCCAGCAGCTCCCCCCGGCCTAACTATGGCTACACCTTC. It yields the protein CASSSPRPNYGYTF.

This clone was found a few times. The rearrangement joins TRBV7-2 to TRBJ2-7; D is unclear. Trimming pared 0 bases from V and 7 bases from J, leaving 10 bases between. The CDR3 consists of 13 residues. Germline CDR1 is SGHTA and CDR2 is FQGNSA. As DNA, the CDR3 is TGTGCCAGCAGCTTAGCGATGGGTGGGGAGCAGTACGTC. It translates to CASSLAMGGEQYV.

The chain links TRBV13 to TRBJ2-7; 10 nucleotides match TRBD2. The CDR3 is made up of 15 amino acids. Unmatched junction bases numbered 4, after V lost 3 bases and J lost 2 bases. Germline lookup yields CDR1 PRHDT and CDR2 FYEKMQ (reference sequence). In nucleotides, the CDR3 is TGTGCCAGCAGCTTCGGGACTAGCGCTCCCTACGAGCAGTACTTC. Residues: CASSFGTSAPYEQYF.